This TCR beta chain originates from a study of beta chain features in type 1 diabetes. Comment on this clone: No antigen is known for it.

Expressed TCRB transcripts were sequenced because the entire RNA isolate underwent reverse transcription. Profiled with immunoSEQ multiplex PCR; TCRdb holds only in-frame clones, not every one. The sample consists of 100,000 to 150,000 clones, 15% to 20% of them appearing once. Study outcomes and limitations: Within each of all four CD4+ subsets, Type 1 diabetes patients had TCRB CDR3s that were moderately but significantly shorter.

The CDR3 runs 14 residues. The germline V gene encodes CDR1 LNHNV and CDR2 YYDKDF (reference sequence). V was pared by 0 bases and J by 3 bases, with 8 bases between. The sequencing sample was made of central memory CD4+ T cells from blood. This rearrangement joins TRBV15 to TRBJ1-2; TRBD1 might be the D (5 bases). The receptor was isolated from a man between 18 and 29 years old with type 1 diabetes. CDR3 DNA: TGTGCCACCAGCAGAGAGGCGGGGGACTATGGCTACACCTTC. Its translation is CATSREAGDYGYTF.